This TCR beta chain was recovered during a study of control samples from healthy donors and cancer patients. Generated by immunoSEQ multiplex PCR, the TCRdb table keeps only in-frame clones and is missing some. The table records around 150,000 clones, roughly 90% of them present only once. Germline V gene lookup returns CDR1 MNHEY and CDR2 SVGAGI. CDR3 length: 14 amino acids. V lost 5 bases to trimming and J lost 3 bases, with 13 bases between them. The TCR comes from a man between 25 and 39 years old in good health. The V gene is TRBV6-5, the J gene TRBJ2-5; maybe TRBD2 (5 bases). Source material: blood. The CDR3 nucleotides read TGTGCCAGCAGTACCCAACTAGGAGAAGAGACCCAGTACTTC. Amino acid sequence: CASSTQLGEETQYF.